This section outlines one T cell receptor beta chain sequence together with its context. Its antigen is currently unknown. The sample belongs to a study of naive and memory T cell subsets. Whole-study findings and limits: Over 95% of naive TCR sequences appeared only once after error correction, unlike memory subsets. Naive repertoires, especially CD8, held a few larger clonotypes, possibly memory cells re-expressing CD45RA.

After the first PCR, alpha and beta chain libraries were processed separately. Cells stained for CD3, CD4, CD8, CD45RA and CD27 were sorted into four subsets. An equimolar mix of two oligonucleotides served as the beta constant-region primer for TRBC1 and TRBC2. The ligated cDNA underwent four PCR rounds using SP2 and nested alpha and beta constant-region primers. A 12-nucleotide UMI and the SP2 primer were added to the cDNA 3' end by oligonucleotide ligation. One entry per CDR3 protein results from TCRdb running MiXCR on the UMI-ligation and nested PCR reads. This table has 90,000 to 120,000 distinct CDR3 sequences, around 13% appearing once. The receptor was derived from a human donor in good health. Sequencing input: naive CD8+ T cells from blood.

CDR3 nucleotide sequence: TGTGCCAGCAGCTTAGGTCGGAACGAGCAGTACTTC. Translation: CASSLGRNEQYF. The chain uses TRBV13 and TRBJ2-7; D call uncertain. Germline-derived CDR1 and CDR2 are PRHDT and FYEKMQ (reference sequence). This CDR3 is 12 amino acids long. V was shortened by 0 bases and J by 5 bases, with 5 bases between the two germline ends.